Below, one T cell receptor beta chain is given with its context. What it binds is unknown. Only in-frame clones appear in the TCRdb table, and some are missing; sequencing was by immunoSEQ multiplex PCR. The data contain just over 350,000 clones, about 91% of them singletons. The length of the CDR3 is 17 residues. V shed 6 bases, J shed 4 bases, and the junction held 9 bases outside the gene matches. Germline CDR1 is WSHSY and CDR2 is SAAADI. The sample comes from a study of Ad26.COV2.S vaccination and SARS-CoV-2 variants. Findings and caveats of the study: Greater spike-specific TCR breadth was seen in vaccine recipients than in placebo recipients. Once vaccination had occurred, spike-specific CD8+ and CD4+ T cell responses reportedly showed substantial breadth. There was a possibility that the TCR breadth and depth analyses underestimated total T cell responses. Those who received vaccine or placebo ended up with similar non-spike TCR breadth.

This TCR derives from a human donor who had recovered from COVID-19. The material sequenced was peripheral blood, taken after recovery from COVID-19. V is TRBV10-2 and J is TRBJ2-3, with 14 bases matching TRBD2. CDR3 amino acids: CASRGLAGASPPDTQYF. The DNA of the CDR3 is TGCGCCAGCAGGGGACTAGCGGGGGCTTCACCACCAGATACGCAGTATTTT.